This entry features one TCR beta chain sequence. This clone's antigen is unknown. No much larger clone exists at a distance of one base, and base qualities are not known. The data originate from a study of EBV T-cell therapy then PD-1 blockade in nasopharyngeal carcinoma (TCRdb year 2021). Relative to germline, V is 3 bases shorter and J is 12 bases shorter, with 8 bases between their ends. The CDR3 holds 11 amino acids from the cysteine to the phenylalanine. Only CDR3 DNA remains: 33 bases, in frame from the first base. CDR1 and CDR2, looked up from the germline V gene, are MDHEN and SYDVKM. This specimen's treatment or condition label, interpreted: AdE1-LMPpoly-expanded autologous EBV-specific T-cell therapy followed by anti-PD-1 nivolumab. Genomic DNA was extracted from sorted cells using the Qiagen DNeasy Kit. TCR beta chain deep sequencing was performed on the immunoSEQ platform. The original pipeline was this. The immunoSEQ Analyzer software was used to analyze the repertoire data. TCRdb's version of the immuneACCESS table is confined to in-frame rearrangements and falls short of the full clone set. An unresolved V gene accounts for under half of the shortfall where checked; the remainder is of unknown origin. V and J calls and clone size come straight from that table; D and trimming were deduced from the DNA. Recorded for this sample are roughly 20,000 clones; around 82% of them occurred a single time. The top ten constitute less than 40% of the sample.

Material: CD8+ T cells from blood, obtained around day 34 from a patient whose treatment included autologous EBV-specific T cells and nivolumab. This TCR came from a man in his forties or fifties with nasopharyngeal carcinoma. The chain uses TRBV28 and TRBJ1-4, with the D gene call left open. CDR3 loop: CASSFERELFF. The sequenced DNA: TGTGCCAGCAGTTTTGAGCGGGAACTGTTTTTT.